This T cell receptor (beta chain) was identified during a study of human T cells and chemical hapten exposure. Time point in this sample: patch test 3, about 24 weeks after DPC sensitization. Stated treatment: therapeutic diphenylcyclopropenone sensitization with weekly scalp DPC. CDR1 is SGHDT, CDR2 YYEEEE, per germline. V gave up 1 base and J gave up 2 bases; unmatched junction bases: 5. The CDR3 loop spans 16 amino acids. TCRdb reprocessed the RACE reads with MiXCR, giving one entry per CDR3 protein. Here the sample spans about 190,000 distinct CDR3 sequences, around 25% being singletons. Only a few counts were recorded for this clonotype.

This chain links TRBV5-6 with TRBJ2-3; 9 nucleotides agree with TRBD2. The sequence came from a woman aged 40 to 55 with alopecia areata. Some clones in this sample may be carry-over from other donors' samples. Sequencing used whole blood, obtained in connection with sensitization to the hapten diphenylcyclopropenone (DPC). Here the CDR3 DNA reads TGTGCCAGCAGCTTGTTGACTAGCGGAACCACAGATACGCAGTATTTT. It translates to CASSLLTSGTTDTQYF.